This T cell receptor (beta chain) appears in the sequencing data of a study of blood T cell repertoires in COVID-19 (dated by TCRdb to 2020 to 2022). Turning to the overall study: Samples covering the acute and convalescent phases of COVID-19 were provided by collaborators in the United States, Italy and Spain. The sample metadata nearly always contained a de-identified subject ID, COVID-19 status, age in years and sex. A freely available public database, intended as a resource for researchers studying the immune response to SARS-CoV-2, is where the repertoires were released. The samples were drawn from two sources: the first 160 participants of the ongoing ImmuneRACE study, and 1,000 to 1,500 subjects contributed by 6 global collaborators. HLA class I and class II types, where available, came from metadata supplied by the sample provider rather than from assay-based typing. The material from the prospective study consisted of cDNA or gDNA derived from T cells, B-cell-depleted T cells, or PBMCs. Subjects who had been exposed to COVID-19, were actively infected with it, or had recovered from it provided the deeply sampled blood TCRbeta repertoires that made up the dataset. Results and caveats for the whole study, not just this receptor: Clinical and demographic metadata were provided uncurated, with the amount varying by source and participant.

TCRbeta CDR3 regions were amplified from genomic DNA by means of the immunoSEQ Assay, a bias-controlled multiplex PCR. The study's processing was this. Nucleated cell counts per sample were estimated from amplification of reference gene primers within the assay. To quantify the absolute abundance of each unique TCRbeta CDR3 rearrangement, sequence reads were collapsed and filtered. For each sample, productive Simpson clonality was calculated as the square root of Simpson's diversity index over productive rearrangements. The source is immuneACCESS, and TCRdb retained only in-frame sequences with V and J called. Part of the clones is not carried over; for the studies checked, unresolved V genes explain less than half of this, and the remainder is unexplained. V and J calls and clone size come straight from that table; D and trimming were deduced from the DNA. In this sample the table shows 150,000 or so clones, about 80% of which occur a single time. Over 2.5% of the sample goes to the ten largest clones.

Collaborating institutions collected whole blood in K2EDTA tubes following their own protocols. Collaborator samples were shipped for TCRbeta analysis as frozen whole blood, isolated PBMCs, or DNA extracted from either sample type. V is pruned by 1 base and J by 9 bases, leaving 16 bases of the junction without a gene match. The CDR3 sequence holds 17 residues, the cysteine and phenylalanine included. This entry keeps only the CDR3 DNA: 51 bases, framed from base 1. The CDR1 and CDR2 encoded by the germline V gene (reference sequence) are GTSNPN and SVGIG. As concerns this clone: What this receptor recognizes is not known. The record has no base qualities; no much larger clone is one base away.

The sample taken for sequencing was peripheral blood. This clonotype was obtained from a woman over 75 with acute or convalescent COVID-19. The rearrangement joined TRBV30 to TRBJ2-1; 9 of the junction bases match TRBD2. The nucleotides read TGTGCCTGGAGTGCCCCTGACGGGGGTAGCGGGGGCGTTGAGCAGTTCTTC. It is translated as CAWSAPDGGSGGVEQFF.